This T cell receptor beta chain came from a study of blood T cell repertoires in COVID-19. The overall study: COVID-19 samples from acute and convalescent phases originated in the United States, Italy and Spain.

The CDR3 is made up of 14 amino acids. The V end was cut by 4 bases, the J end by 7 bases, with 17 bases between. From germline, CDR1 is MNHEY and CDR2 SMNVEV (reference sequence). Original handling: Reference gene primers were amplified, and this amplification served to estimate nucleated cell counts. The assay was immunoSEQ multiplex PCR, and TCRdb's table has in-frame clones only and misses some. The V and J calls and the clone size are those of that table, but D and trimming were determined from the DNA. Among 95,000 to 100,000 clones listed, 70% to 80% were seen once. Sequenced input: peripheral blood. This chain connects TRBV27 to TRBJ2-7, with D possibly being TRBD1 (6 bases). The source is a woman at least 80 years old with active or convalescent COVID-19. CDR3 residues: CASSSQGGIGEQYF. The CDR3 DNA follows: TGTGCCAGCAGTTCACAGGGTGGTATCGGGGAGCAGTACTTC.